The 27 T cell receptor beta chains listed next were all sequenced from one sample in a study of response to subunit inactivated influenza vaccine. TCRdb re-derived calls from the RT-PCR reads in MiXCR, one entry per CDR3 protein. The table lists a few hundred thousand distinct CDR3 sequences, roughly a fifth of them singletons. The material was PBMCs from blood, obtained less than 22 months after vaccination. These receptors were obtained from a man in his fifties or sixties who received an inactivated influenza vaccine.

The chain couples TRBV18 to TRBJ2-5; D unresolved. Germline CDR1 reads KGHSH; CDR2 reads LQKENI. The CDR3 totals 12 residues. With 2 bases removed from V and 3 bases from J, the gap between germline ends came to 4 bases. The CDR3 loop is CASSPGKETQYF. The DNA for the CDR3 is TGTGCCAGCTCACCAGGGAAAGAGACCCAGTACTTC.

The CDR3 loop reads CSAREGGGATNEKLFF. In nucleotides, the CDR3 is TGCAGTGCTAGAGAGGGGGGCGGCGCAACTAATGAAAAACTGTTTTTT. The rearrangement uses TRBV20-1 and TRBJ1-4; D possibly corresponds to TRBD1 (6 bases). The V gene's germline CDR1 is DFQATT and CDR2 SNEGSKA (reference sequence). Trimming pared 0 bases from V and 0 bases from J, leaving 11 bases between. This CDR3 has 16 residues.

This chain uses TRBV20-1 with TRBJ2-7; TRBD2 might be the D (5 bases). Trimming shortened V by 4 bases and J by 3 bases, and 16 bases separated the two germline ends. This CDR3 spans 14 amino acids. CDR1 is DFQATT, CDR2 SNEGSKA, per germline (reference sequence). CDR3 region: CSATWWAGNYEQYF. DNA for the CDR3: TGCAGTGCTACATGGTGGGCGGGCAACTACGAGCAGTACTTC.

This clonotype was seen more than once but under ten times. The V call is TRBV3-1, the J call TRBJ2-3; maybe TRBD2 (6 bases). Germline V gives CDR1 LGHDT, CDR2 YNNKEL (reference sequence). V was trimmed by 4 bases and J by 1 base, leaving 12 bases between them. CDR3 length equals 15 residues. CDR3 region: CASSPEGRGTDTQYF. CDR3 nucleotide sequence: TGTGCCAGCAGCCCGGAGGGCCGCGGCACAGATACGCAGTATTTT.

This clonotype was counted between two and nine times. J is TRBJ1-2 and V is TRBV7-6; no reliable D call. The germline V and J ends were trimmed by 1 base and 0 bases, with 9 bases remaining between them. The germline CDR1 and CDR2 sequences are SGHVS and FNYEAQ. This CDR3 comprises 15 residues. In DNA form, the CDR3 reads TGTGCCAGCAGCTTAGGTGCCAGGACTAACTATGGCTACACCTTC. It codes for CASSLGARTNYGYTF. Full variable domain (rest looked up from reference TRBV7-6 and TRBJ1-2): GAGVSQSPRYKVTKRGQDVALRCDPISGHVSLYWYRQALGQGPEFLTYFNYEAQQDKSGLPNDRFSAERPEGSISTLTIQRTEQRDSAMYRCASSLGARTNYGYTFGSGTRLTVV.

This clonotype was observed many times. The CDR3 is CSVTPGRTEAFF. CDR3 sequence (DNA): TGCAGCGTTACACCCGGCCGGACTGAAGCTTTCTTT. J is TRBJ1-1 and V is TRBV29-1; D is undetermined. The germline V and J ends were trimmed by 5 bases and 5 bases, with 12 bases remaining between them. CDR3 length: 12 residues. Germline CDR1 and CDR2: SQVTM and ANQGSEA.

This clonotype was observed a few times. The gene calls are TRBV28 and TRBJ1-2; unclear D gene. The V gene's germline CDR1 is MDHEN and CDR2 SYDVKM. This CDR3 spans 10 amino acids. V gave up 4 bases and J gave up 8 bases, with 5 bases separating them. CDR3 in DNA: TGTGCCAGCAGTTCCAGGGGCTACACCTTC. Translation: CASSSRGYTF.

This clonotype has just a few counts. The rearrangement uses TRBV9 and TRBJ2-1; 10 nucleotides match TRBD1. The CDR3 contains 15 residues. V shed 3 bases and J 7 bases; nucleotides not matched to a gene: 7. The germline CDR1 and CDR2 sequences are SGDLS and YYNGEE. In DNA, the CDR3 is TGTGCCAGCAGCGCGGGGACAGGGGCCGGGAATGAGCAGTTCTTC. It encodes CASSAGTGAGNEQFF.

This clonotype showed up many times. The chain carries TRBV20-1 and TRBJ1-6; D ambiguous. Germline V gene lookup returns CDR1 DFQATT and CDR2 SNEGSKA (reference sequence). The CDR3 covers 13 residues. The ends were cut back, 0 bases at V and 7 bases at J, with 7 bases in the middle. CDR3 sequence: CSARDFPNSPLHF. DNA for the CDR3: TGCAGTGCTAGAGATTTTCCAAATTCACCCCTCCACTTT.

This clonotype was recorded a few times. The chain combines TRBV11-2 with TRBJ1-2; tentatively, D is TRBD1 (5 bases). In germline, CDR1 is SGHAT, CDR2 FQNNGV. V lost 0 bases and J 7 bases, leaving 18 bases between the germline ends. The length of the CDR3 is 16 residues. The CDR3 DNA reads as TGTGCCAGCAGCTTAGAAGGGGTCGGCCGCTCGACTGGCTACACCTTC. It is translated as CASSLEGVGRSTGYTF.

In its sample, this clonotype was seen a few times. This chain joins TRBV7-2 and TRBJ2-4, with 9 bases that match TRBD2. Trimming removed 5 bases from V and 2 bases from J; junction bases left unmatched: 4. The germline gives CDR1 SGHTA, CDR2 FQGNSA. The CDR3 contains 15 residues. The DNA for the CDR3 is TGTGCCAGCAGCGGTAGCGGGGGAACCAAAAACATTCAGTACTTC. Its protein is CASSGSGGTKNIQYF. Full variable domain (rest looked up from reference TRBV7-2 and TRBJ2-4): GAGVSQSPSNKVTEKGKDVELRCDPISGHTALYWYRQSLGQGLEFLIYFQGNSAPDKSGLPSDRFSAERTGGSVSTLTIQRTQQEDSAVYLCASSGSGGTKNIQYFGAGTRLSVL.

This sequence joins TRBV20-1 and TRBJ2-1; D is unresolved. There are 11 residues in the CDR3. In germline, CDR1 is DFQATT, CDR2 SNEGSKA (reference sequence). Trimming pared 6 bases from V and 8 bases from J, leaving 11 bases between. The CDR3: CSAIQGHEQFF. CDR3 bases: TGCAGTGCAATACAAGGACATGAGCAGTTCTTC.

CDR3 coding DNA: TGTGCCAGCAATGGCCACGCAGGGACTGAAGCTTTCTTT. It specifies CASNGHAGTEAFF. The chain is built from TRBV25-1 and TRBJ1-1, with TRBD1 as a possible D gene (5 bases). Trimming stripped 7 bases from V and 5 bases from J, with 14 bases between. There are 13 residues in the CDR3. Germline assignment: CDR1 MGHDK and CDR2 SYGVNS.

This clonotype has a count of ten or more. V and J are TRBV29-1 and TRBJ1-1, with D possibly matching TRBD1 (6 bases). The CDR3 contains 13 residues. V was shortened by 7 bases and J by 1 base, with 13 bases between the two germline ends. Germline assignment: CDR1 SQVTM and CDR2 ANQGSEA. CDR3 region: CSGSVRGNTEAFF. The CDR3 nucleotides are TGCAGCGGGTCGGTCAGGGGGAACACTGAAGCTTTCTTT.

There are a few counts of this clonotype. The V gene is TRBV29-1, the J gene TRBJ1-4; a weak D match, TRBD1 (5 bases). Germline V lookup: CDR1 SQVTM, CDR2 ANQGSEA. Trimming took off 6 bases at V and 8 bases at J, with 13 bases between the two ends. The CDR3 has 12 residues. CDR3 region: CSVGTLGEKLFF. DNA of the CDR3: TGCAGCGTAGGGACCCTGGGGGAAAAACTGTTTTTT.

This clonotype was counted between two and nine times. This chain's CDR3 is CASSRGGRGETQYF. In nucleotides, the CDR3 is TGTGCCAGCAGTAGGGGGGGCCGTGGTGAGACCCAGTACTTC. V is TRBV12-3 or TRBV12-4 and J is TRBJ2-5; maybe TRBD2 (7 bases). Trimming left V 5 bases short and J 5 bases short, with 15 bases between. This CDR3 spans 14 amino acids.

This clonotype was counted between two and nine times. This chain uses TRBV12-3 or TRBV12-4 with TRBJ2-3; 9 bases match TRBD2. The CDR3 totals 16 residues. Germline trimming cut 0 bases from V and 3 bases from J; bases unmatched to any gene: 4. CDR3 in DNA: TGTGCCAGCAGTTTAGCTAGCGGGAGAAGGACAGATACGCAGTATTTT. Translating it yields CASSLASGRRTDTQYF.

V and J are TRBV29-1 and TRBJ2-2; no clear D gene. This CDR3 region has 13 residues. Germline CDR1 is SQVTM and CDR2 is ANQGSEA. The V end was cut by 8 bases, the J end by 0 bases, with 10 bases between. The CDR3 sequence is CSCRWTNTGELFF. The CDR3 DNA sequence: TGCAGCTGTAGATGGACGAACACCGGGGAGCTGTTTTTT.

This clonotype was seen repeatedly, ten times or more. The V and J genes are TRBV6-6 and TRBJ1-1; 7 nucleotides line up with TRBD1. The length of the CDR3 is 13 residues. The V gene end was trimmed by 4 bases and the J gene end by 1 base; junction bases not matched to a gene: 0. CDR1 and CDR2 from the germline V gene are MNHNY and SVGAGI (reference sequence). In DNA form, the CDR3 reads TGTGCCAGCAGTTGGACAGGGAACACTGAAGCTTTCTTT. This sequence encodes CASSWTGNTEAFF.

This clonotype has more than one count but fewer than ten. This chain joins TRBV7-6 and TRBJ1-5, with 7 bases lining up with TRBD1. This CDR3 is built from 19 residues. CDR1 SGHVS and CDR2 FNYEAQ come from the germline V gene. J gave up 0 bases and V 1 base, and 12 bases lay outside the gene matches. CDR3 in amino acids: CASSLEAPGQVYSNQPQHF. The CDR3 DNA reads TGTGCCAGCAGCTTAGAAGCCCCCGGACAGGTTTATAGCAATCAGCCCCAGCATTTT.

As to this clonotype: An end of the junction does not agree with germline; a read error may underlie this. The rearrangement uses TRBV18 and TRBJ2-1, with D unresolved. Per the germline V gene, CDR1 is KGHSH and CDR2 is LQKENI. There are 12 residues in the CDR3. CDR3 sequence: CASSPDAAWKIF. The CDR3 bases are TGTGCCAGCTCCCCCGACGCGGCGTGGAAAATCTTC.

The rearrangement uses TRBV11-1 and TRBJ1-1; possibly TRBD1 for D (5 bases). Trimming took 1 base from V and 0 from J, leaving 9 bases between them. Germline loops: CDR1 SGHAT, CDR2 FQDESV (reference sequence). The length of the CDR3 is 15 residues. The CDR3 DNA follows: TGTGCCAGCAGCTTAGGGACATTTATGAACACTGAAGCTTTCTTT. It translates to CASSLGTFMNTEAFF.

This chain links TRBV29-1 with TRBJ2-1; the match to TRBD1 covers 8 bases. This CDR3 contains 14 residues. With V trimmed by 6 bases and J by 0 bases, 4 bases remained unmatched. CDR1 is SQVTM, CDR2 ANQGSEA, per germline. The CDR3 DNA sequence: TGCAGCGTATCCGGGACAGGCTCCTACAATGAGCAGTTCTTC. It specifies CSVSGTGSYNEQFF.

The J gene is TRBJ2-5, the V gene TRBV29-1; D unclear. The V and J ends lost 6 bases and 3 bases respectively, with 20 bases between them. The CDR3 spans 15 residues. Per germline, CDR1 SQVTM and CDR2 ANQGSEA. CDR3 protein: CSVVYEFYNEETQYF. CDR3 DNA: TGCAGCGTCGTTTACGAGTTCTACAACGAAGAGACCCAGTACTTC.

This clonotype was recorded only once. Likely a read error: the CDR3 ends without its conserved phenylalanine or tryptophan. J is TRBJ1-2 and V is TRBV20-1, with D tentatively TRBD1 (5 bases). The CDR3 runs 13 residues. Looked up from germline, CDR1 is DFQATT and CDR2 is SNEGSKA (reference sequence). The CDR3 DNA reads as TGCAGTGCCAGAGATCCAGGGCCCTATGGCTACACCTAC. It specifies CSARDPGPYGYTY.

The chain carries TRBV7-6 and TRBJ2-1; 9 bases are shared with TRBD2. CDR1 and CDR2 (germline): SGHVS, FNYEAQ. The CDR3 sequence is 16 residues long. V shed 2 bases and J 6 bases; nucleotides not matched to a gene: 8. The CDR3, as DNA: TGTGCCAGCAGCTTACTAGCGGGAAGGCCTGGCAATGAGCAGTTCTTC. Protein product: CASSLLAGRPGNEQFF.

This clonotype was observed a handful of times. J is TRBJ2-6 and V is TRBV6-5; D remains ambiguous. V was clipped by 2 bases and J by 2 bases, with 13 bases between them. The V gene's germline CDR1 is MNHEY and CDR2 SVGAGI. The CDR3 has 17 amino acids. DNA of the CDR3: TGTGCCAGCAGTTACGCCCGTAGTAAAACTGGGGCCAACGTCCTGACTTTC. Residues: CASSYARSKTGANVLTF.